Listed below are T cell receptor beta chains from one sample, sequenced in a study of CD8+CD57+ T cells in acquired aplastic anemia. TCRdb re-called the reads with MiXCR, one entry per CDR3 protein. The sample includes approximately 470,000 distinct CDR3 sequences, roughly 34% of them seen just once. The sequenced sample consisted of sorted CD4+, CD8+, or CD8+CD57+ T cells (not recorded which) from PBMCs. These TCRs come from a human donor with aplastic anemia. Each CDR3 is given with its conserved first and last residue. Each record gives: clone size, D gene, J gene, V gene, CDR3 protein, CDR3 DNA. The D gene is left open where the match is weak. The listing skips clone size in some rows; elsewhere it reads once, few, many or a size class.

clone_size: .; d_call: .; j_call: TRBJ2-7; v_call: TRBV5-6; cdr3_aa: CASTETPGTYEQYF; cdr3_nt: TGTGCCAGCACCGAAACTCCGGGTACGTACGAGCAGTACTTC
clone_size: few; d_call: .; j_call: TRBJ1-2; v_call: TRBV28; cdr3_aa: CASSPLSYGYTF; cdr3_nt: TGTGCCAGCAGTCCCCTCAGCTATGGCTACACCTTC
clone_size: .; d_call: .; j_call: TRBJ2-7; v_call: TRBV19; cdr3_aa: CASSDLSTSFREQYF; cdr3_nt: TGTGCCAGTAGCGACCTCTCCACTAGTTTCCGCGAGCAGTACTTC
clone_size: many; d_call: .; j_call: TRBJ1-1; v_call: TRBV12-3/TRBV12-4; cdr3_aa: CASSHSDRHTEAFF; cdr3_nt: TGTGCCAGCAGCCACTCGGACAGACACACTGAAGCTTTCTTT
clone_size: few; d_call: TRBD2; j_call: TRBJ2-1; v_call: TRBV24-1; cdr3_aa: CATSDLPSGTYNEQFF; cdr3_nt: TGTGCCACCAGTGATTTGCCTAGCGGTACCTACAATGAGCAGTTCTTC
clone_size: many; d_call: .; j_call: TRBJ1-2; v_call: TRBV12-3/TRBV12-4; cdr3_aa: CASRPSGVNYGYTF; cdr3_nt: TGTGCCAGCAGACCGTCGGGAGTAAACTATGGCTACACCTTC
clone_size: .; d_call: .; j_call: TRBJ1-1; v_call: TRBV7-2; cdr3_aa: CASSEVGSTEAFF; cdr3_nt: TGTGCCAGCAGCGAAGTTGGGTCCACTGAAGCTTTCTTT
clone_size: .; d_call: TRBD1; j_call: TRBJ1-5; v_call: TRBV19; cdr3_aa: CASSTRQGVEGQPQHF; cdr3_nt: TGTGCCAGTAGTACCAGACAGGGTGTTGAGGGCCAGCCCCAGCATTTT
clone_size: .; d_call: .; j_call: TRBJ2-5; v_call: TRBV10-3; cdr3_aa: CATSGREETQYF; cdr3_nt: TGTGCCACCTCAGGCAGGGAGGAGACCCAGTACTTC
clone_size: .; d_call: .; j_call: TRBJ1-3; v_call: TRBV10-3; cdr3_aa: CAISERTGQAGNTIYF; cdr3_nt: TGTGCCATCAGTGAGAGGACGGGTCAAGCCGGAAACACCATATATTTT
clone_size: many; d_call: .; j_call: TRBJ2-5; v_call: TRBV9; cdr3_aa: CASSPRLGETQYF; cdr3_nt: TGTGCCAGCAGCCCCCGATTAGGGGAGACCCAGTACTTC
clone_size: many; d_call: .; j_call: TRBJ1-2; v_call: TRBV10-3; cdr3_aa: CAISESTDNYGYTF; cdr3_nt: TGTGCCATCAGTGAGTCGACGGATAACTATGGCTACACCTTC
clone_size: few; d_call: TRBD1; j_call: TRBJ2-6; v_call: TRBV10-3; cdr3_aa: CAISSRDRAGANVLTF; cdr3_nt: TGTGCCATCAGTTCCCGGGACAGGGCTGGGGCCAACGTCCTGACTTTC
clone_size: many; d_call: .; j_call: TRBJ1-1; v_call: TRBV19; cdr3_aa: CASSIRSGGTEAFF; cdr3_nt: TGTGCCAGTAGTATAAGGTCGGGGGGAACTGAAGCTTTCTTT
clone_size: .; d_call: .; j_call: TRBJ2-7; v_call: TRBV14; cdr3_aa: CASSRGRSTYEQYF; cdr3_nt: TGTGCCAGCAGCCGGGGTAGGTCCACCTACGAGCAGTACTTC
clone_size: few; d_call: TRBD1; j_call: TRBJ1-1; v_call: TRBV5-1; cdr3_aa: CASSEGGGHTEAFF; cdr3_nt: TGCGCCAGCAGCGAGGGAGGGGGCCACACTGAAGCTTTCTTT
clone_size: few; d_call: TRBD2; j_call: TRBJ2-1; v_call: TRBV7-2; cdr3_aa: CASASGSFTYNEQFF; cdr3_nt: TGTGCCAGCGCTAGCGGGAGTTTCACCTACAATGAGCAGTTCTTC
clone_size: many; d_call: TRBD1; j_call: TRBJ2-7; v_call: TRBV10-3; cdr3_aa: CATARDRSSYEQYF; cdr3_nt: TGTGCCACCGCCAGGGACAGGTCCTCCTACGAGCAGTACTTC
clone_size: few; d_call: .; j_call: TRBJ1-1; v_call: TRBV9; cdr3_aa: CASSVFPSGEAFF; cdr3_nt: TGTGCCAGCAGCGTATTTCCGTCTGGTGAAGCTTTCTTT
clone_size: many; d_call: TRBD2; j_call: TRBJ2-7; v_call: TRBV29-1; cdr3_aa: CSVEGRTSGAYEQYF; cdr3_nt: TGCAGCGTTGAGGGCCGCACTAGCGGAGCGTACGAGCAGTACTTC
clone_size: .; d_call: .; j_call: TRBJ2-5; v_call: TRBV7-2; cdr3_aa: CASSLRGSVKETQYF; cdr3_nt: TGTGCCAGCAGCCTCAGGGGTAGCGTGAAAGAGACCCAGTACTTC
clone_size: few; d_call: .; j_call: TRBJ1-6; v_call: TRBV30; cdr3_aa: CAWSVRGGHQNSPLHF; cdr3_nt: TGTGCCTGGAGTGTACGTGGAGGACACCAAAATTCACCCCTCCACTTT
clone_size: .; d_call: .; j_call: TRBJ1-4; v_call: TRBV20-1; cdr3_aa: CSAREGVNEKLFF; cdr3_nt: TGCAGTGCTCGCGAGGGGGTAAATGAAAAACTGTTTTTT
clone_size: .; d_call: TRBD2; j_call: TRBJ2-5; v_call: TRBV7-9; cdr3_aa: CASSFAGVGGETQYF; cdr3_nt: TGTGCCAGCAGCTTTGCGGGGGTTGGAGGGGAGACCCAGTACTTC
clone_size: few; d_call: TRBD1; j_call: TRBJ2-7; v_call: TRBV6-5; cdr3_aa: CASSYRDRFSYEQYF; cdr3_nt: TGTGCCAGCAGTTACAGGGACAGGTTCTCCTACGAGCAGTACTTC
clone_size: few; d_call: .; j_call: TRBJ2-7; v_call: TRBV12-3/TRBV12-4; cdr3_aa: CASSSTELEQYF; cdr3_nt: TGTGCCAGCAGTTCTACAGAGCTGGAGCAGTACTTC
clone_size: few; d_call: TRBD2; j_call: TRBJ2-7; v_call: TRBV14; cdr3_aa: CASSQEWPSGGRPYEQYF; cdr3_nt: TGTGCCAGCAGCCAAGAGTGGCCTAGCGGGGGGAGACCCTACGAGCAGTACTTC
clone_size: .; d_call: TRBD2; j_call: TRBJ2-7; v_call: TRBV25-1; cdr3_aa: CATSGPTSDGNYEQYF; cdr3_nt: TGTGCCACCAGTGGCCCGACTAGCGACGGTAACTACGAGCAGTACTTC
clone_size: .; d_call: TRBD1; j_call: TRBJ1-6; v_call: TRBV11-2; cdr3_aa: CASSVRQGNNSPLHF; cdr3_nt: TGTGCCAGCAGCGTCCGACAGGGTAATAATTCACCCCTCCACTTT
clone_size: many; d_call: .; j_call: TRBJ2-7; v_call: TRBV25-1; cdr3_aa: CASSGEDNRRGFSYEQYF; cdr3_nt: TGTGCCAGCAGTGGAGAAGACAACCGCCGGGGATTCTCCTACGAGCAGTACTTC
clone_size: few; d_call: TRBD2; j_call: TRBJ2-3; v_call: TRBV20-1; cdr3_aa: CSAPPGGTTDTQYF; cdr3_nt: TGCAGTGCTCCCCCCGGGGGGACCACAGATACGCAGTATTTT
clone_size: once; d_call: .; j_call: TRBJ1-1; v_call: TRBV5-3; cdr3_aa: CASSQGSYTEAFF; cdr3_nt: TGCGCCAGCAGCCAAGGCAGCTACACTGAAGCTTTCTTT
clone_size: many; d_call: .; j_call: TRBJ1-6; v_call: TRBV29-1; cdr3_aa: CSVATAEGSPLHF; cdr3_nt: TGCAGCGTTGCTACAGCCGAAGGTTCACCCCTCCACTTT
clone_size: many; d_call: TRBD1; j_call: TRBJ2-3; v_call: TRBV20-1; cdr3_aa: CSATGQATDTQYF; cdr3_nt: TGCAGTGCTACCGGACAGGCGACAGATACGCAGTATTTT
clone_size: many; d_call: .; j_call: TRBJ1-6; v_call: TRBV10-3; cdr3_aa: CAIRTDGGNSPLHF; cdr3_nt: TGTGCCATTAGGACGGACGGTGGGAATTCACCCCTCCACTTT
clone_size: .; d_call: .; j_call: TRBJ2-3; v_call: TRBV11-2; cdr3_aa: CASSLHRTGRDTQYF; cdr3_nt: TGTGCCAGCAGTCTCCACCGGACTGGGCGGGATACGCAGTATTTT
clone_size: many; d_call: .; j_call: TRBJ2-1; v_call: TRBV2; cdr3_aa: CASSGRRSEQFF; cdr3_nt: TGTGCCAGCAGCGGAAGGAGGAGTGAGCAGTTCTTC
clone_size: few; d_call: TRBD2; j_call: TRBJ2-1; v_call: TRBV2; cdr3_aa: CASSAWSGSGNEQFF; cdr3_nt: TGTGCCAGCAGCGCCTGGAGCGGGAGTGGTAATGAGCAGTTCTTC
clone_size: many; d_call: TRBD1; j_call: TRBJ1-4; v_call: TRBV10-3; cdr3_aa: CAISTGEQKLFF; cdr3_nt: TGTGCCATTTCGACAGGGGAACAAAAACTGTTTTTT
clone_size: .; d_call: TRBD1; j_call: TRBJ1-4; v_call: TRBV7-9; cdr3_aa: CASSRDRFATNEKLFF; cdr3_nt: TGTGCCAGCAGCCGGGACAGATTTGCAACTAATGAAAAACTGTTTTTT
clone_size: .; d_call: TRBD2; j_call: TRBJ2-3; v_call: TRBV5-6; cdr3_aa: CASSVYSGGVLDTQYF; cdr3_nt: TGTGCCAGCAGCGTATATAGCGGGGGGGTTCTCGATACGCAGTATTTT
clone_size: .; d_call: .; j_call: TRBJ1-1; v_call: TRBV20-1; cdr3_aa: CSATLAGAWGTEAFF; cdr3_nt: TGCAGTGCTACCCTCGCAGGCGCCTGGGGCACTGAAGCTTTCTTT